This T cell receptor (beta chain) was retrieved from a study of T-cell memory formation after mild COVID-19. TCRdb processed the 5' RACE reads anew with MiXCR; each CDR3 protein has one entry. The sample yields about 180,000 distinct CDR3 sequences, around 15% seen once. V dropped 1 base and J dropped 5; count of bases not matched to a gene: 7. Germline values: CDR1 SGHTA, CDR2 FQGNSA. The CDR3 has 16 residues. This clonotype was recorded at least ten times. The V gene is TRBV7-2, the J gene TRBJ1-4; 7 nucleotides agree with TRBD1. Material: PBMCs or a T cell subset sorted from them (not recorded which). This sequence originates from an adult woman who had mild COVID-19 (a few samples of this study predate the infection). Cell type and time point are not known. The CDR3 region is CASSLVGGGMNEKLFF. In nucleotides, the CDR3 is TGTGCCAGCAGCTTAGTTGGAGGGGGCATGAATGAAAAACTGTTTTTT. Using reference TRBV7-2 and TRBJ1-4 for the parts outside the CDR3, the full variable domain is GAGVSQSPSNKVTEKGKDVELRCDPISGHTALYWYRQSLGQGLEFLIYFQGNSAPDKSGLPSDRFSAERTGGSVSTLTIQRTQQEDSAVYLCASSLVGGGMNEKLFFGSGTQLSVL.